The clone carrying this T cell receptor (beta chain) turned up a few times. The entry originates in a study of blood T cell repertoires in COVID-19. For the study at large: Acute and convalescent COVID-19 samples came from the United States, Italy and Spain. From T cells, B-cell-depleted T cells, or PBMCs came the material, which was cDNA or gDNA.

Original processing notes: The authors estimated nucleated cell counts from reference gene primer amplification. Only in-frame clones appear in the TCRdb table, and some are missing; sequencing was by immunoSEQ multiplex PCR. The V and J calls and clone size come from that table; D and trimming were worked out from the DNA. The top ten hold less than 9% of the sample, which has 150,000 to 200,000 clones, approximately 85% seen once. The germline V gene encodes CDR1 SGHNT and CDR2 YYREEE (reference sequence). The CDR3 loop spans 12 amino acids. Trimming removed 0 bases at V and 9 bases at J, with 7 bases between.

The V call is TRBV5-4, the J call TRBJ2-1; D is perhaps TRBD2 (5 bases). The clonotype was recovered from a woman aged 60-75 years with acute or convalescent COVID-19. Sequencing was performed on peripheral blood. The CDR3 spells CASSLGGLEQFF. The CDR3 DNA is TGTGCCAGCAGCTTGGGTGGACTTGAGCAGTTCTTC.